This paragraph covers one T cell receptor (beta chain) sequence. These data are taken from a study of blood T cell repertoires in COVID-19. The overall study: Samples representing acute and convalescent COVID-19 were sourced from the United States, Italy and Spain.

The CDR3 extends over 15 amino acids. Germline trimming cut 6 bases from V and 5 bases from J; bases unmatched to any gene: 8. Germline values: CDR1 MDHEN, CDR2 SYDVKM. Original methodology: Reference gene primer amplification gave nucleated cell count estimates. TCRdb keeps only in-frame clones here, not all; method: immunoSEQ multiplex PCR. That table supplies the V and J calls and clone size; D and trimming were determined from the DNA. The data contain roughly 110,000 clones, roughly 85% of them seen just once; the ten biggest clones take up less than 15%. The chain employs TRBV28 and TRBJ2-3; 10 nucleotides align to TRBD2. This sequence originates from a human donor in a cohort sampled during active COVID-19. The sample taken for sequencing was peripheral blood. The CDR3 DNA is TGTGCCAGCAGGATGAGCGGGGGGGCCGAAGATACGCAGTATTTT. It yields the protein CASRMSGGAEDTQYF.